The entry that follows covers one T cell receptor (beta chain) sequence. Its antigen remains unidentified. This sample stems from a study of T-cell reconstitution after alpha-beta-depleted transplantation in children. Study-wide results and limits: Fresh T-cell production supplied most of the T-cell counts and diversity seen one year after transplant. By about two months after transplant, alpha-beta T cells reportedly arose from several hundred graft clones that had expanded.

Construction of the TCRbeta library involved unique molecular identifiers. TCRdb passed the PCR reads through MiXCR, listing each CDR3 protein once. Altogether approximately 630,000 distinct CDR3 sequences are present, 10% to 15% being singletons, with the ten largest covering 0.79%. V shed 3 bases, J shed 6 bases, and the junction held 8 bases outside the gene matches. This CDR3 region has 14 residues. Germline V gives CDR1 SGHRS, CDR2 YFSETQ. The gene calls are TRBV5-1 and TRBJ2-7; 8 nucleotides match TRBD2. The receptor was derived from a girl aged 2 to 9 with congenital amegakaryocytic thrombocytopenia, due to receive a stem cell transplant. The starting material was PBMCs, obtained before TCRalphabeta/CD19-depleted stem cell transplant. CDR3 sequence (DNA): TGCGCCAGCAGCTCACCCGGACTAGCCTCCGAGCAGTACTTC. Protein sequence: CASSSPGLASEQYF.